The 10 T cell receptor beta chains below were found in one sample sequenced in a study of control samples from healthy donors and cancer patients. The data were produced by immunoSEQ multiplex PCR, yet TCRdb's version contains in-frame clones alone and is incomplete. Among about 73,000 clones listed, around 95% were seen once. Sequences were obtained from blood. These receptor sequences come from a woman aged 40 to 50 in good health.

This clone was found once. V and J are TRBV15 and TRBJ2-1, with 12 nucleotides matching TRBD2. The CDR3 spans 20 residues. CDR1 and CDR2 (germline): LNHNV, YYDKDF (reference sequence). The V gene end was trimmed by 1 base and the J gene end by 8 bases; junction bases not matched to a gene: 18. The DNA of the CDR3 is TGTGCCACCAGCAGAGGCCTACTAGCGGGGGGCCGTGGTCCCCCCCATGAGCAGTTCTTC. Protein sequence: CATSRGLLAGGRGPPHEQFF. Full variable domain (missing parts from reference TRBV15 and TRBJ2-1): DAMVIQNPRYQVTQFGKPVTLSCSQTLNHNVMYWYQQKSSQAPKLLFHYYDKDFNNEADTPDNFQSRRPNTSFCFLDIRSPGLGDTAMYLCATSRGLLAGGRGPPHEQFFGPGTRLTVL.

The chain is built from TRBV6-2 or TRBV6-3 and TRBJ2-3; D is tentatively TRBD1 or TRBD2 (5 bases each). This CDR3 comprises 14 residues. Germline V CDR1 and CDR2: MNHEY, SVGEGT. Deletions cut 0 bases from V and 4 bases from J, with 8 bases between. CDR3 in amino acids: CASSYSQGPDTQYF. The DNA of the CDR3 is TGTGCCAGCAGTTACTCTCAGGGACCAGATACGCAGTATTTT.

This clone was seen only a few times. This chain joins TRBV11-2 and TRBJ2-2; D is unresolved. V shed 1 base and J shed 5 bases, with 8 bases lying between them. Germline values: CDR1 SGHAT, CDR2 FQNNGV. There are 14 residues in the CDR3. The CDR3 sequence is CASSLVALTGELFF. CDR3 coding DNA: TGTGCCAGCAGCTTAGTTGCATTAACCGGGGAGCTGTTTTTT.

The chain employs TRBV7-7 and TRBJ1-3; possible D gene TRBD1, 5 bases. Per germline, CDR1 SSHAT and CDR2 FNYEAQ (reference sequence). The CDR3 totals 15 residues. Trimming pared 10 bases from V and 2 bases from J, leaving 18 bases between. CDR3: CATGNAGGPGNTIYF. In DNA form, the CDR3 reads TGTGCCACCGGGAATGCGGGGGGTCCTGGAAACACCATATATTTT. The full variable domain, its missing parts supplied by reference TRBV7-7 and TRBJ1-3, is GAGVSQSPRYKVTKRGQDVTLRCDPISSHATLYWYQQALGQGPEFLTYFNYEAQPDKSGLPSDRFSAERPEGSISTLTIQRTEQRDSAMYRCATGNAGGPGNTIYFGEGSWLTVV.

The chain has TRBV7-9 and TRBJ2-5; the D is unclear. The germline V gene has CDR1 SEHNR and CDR2 FQNEAQ (reference sequence). V shed 5 bases and J shed 7 bases, with 11 bases lying between them. This CDR3 has 12 residues. CDR3 nucleotides: TGTGCCAGCAGCCTCCTGCGGCGGACCCAGTACTTC. Protein sequence: CASSLLRRTQYF. Full variable domain (remainder filled in from reference TRBV7-9 and TRBJ2-5): DTGVSQNPRHKITKRGQNVTFRCDPISEHNRLYWYRQTLGQGPEFLTYFQNEAQLEKSRLLSDRFSAERPKGSFSTLEIQRTEQGDSAMYLCASSLLRRTQYFGPGTRLLVL.

The chain links TRBV21-1 to TRBJ1-1. TRBV21-1 is assigned pseudogene status. There are 16 residues in the CDR3. In DNA, the CDR3 is TGTGCCAGCAGCAACCCCGCCGGGGTCGGGTTCACTGAAGCTTTCTTT. As protein: CASSNPAGVGFTEAFF.

This rearrangement joins TRBV7-3 to TRBJ2-5; D gene uncertain. Germline lookup yields CDR1 SGHTA and CDR2 FQGTGA. This CDR3 region has 13 residues. The V gene lost 0 bases and the J gene lost 2 bases, with 4 bases spanning the gap. The CDR3 DNA sequence: TGTGCCAGCAGCTTAACGTTACAAGAGACCCAGTACTTC. Amino acid sequence: CASSLTLQETQYF.

The chain combines TRBV5-4 with TRBJ2-7; D is possibly TRBD1 or TRBD2 (5 bases each). Trimming removed 2 bases at V and 3 bases at J, with 12 bases between. This CDR3 spans 14 amino acids. CDR1 is SGHNT and CDR2 is YYREEE in the germline V gene (reference sequence). CDR3 sequence (DNA): TGTGCCAGCAGCTTCGGGACGGATCTCTACGAGCAGTACTTC. Amino acids: CASSFGTDLYEQYF.

The V gene is TRBV11-2, the J gene TRBJ2-7, with TRBD2 identical over 10 bases. The ends lost 4 bases at V and 7 bases at J; junction bases unmatched: 4. Germline CDR1 reads SGHAT; CDR2 reads FQNNGV. There are 13 residues in the CDR3. The CDR3 loop reads CASSYGTSAEQYF. The CDR3 DNA reads TGTGCCAGCAGCTACGGGACTAGCGCTGAGCAGTACTTC. Full variable domain (remainder filled in from reference TRBV11-2 and TRBJ2-7): EAGVAQSPRYKIIEKRQSVAFWCNPISGHATLYWYQQILGQGPKLLIQFQNNGVVDDSQLPKDRFSAERLKGVDSTLKIQPAKLEDSAVYLCASSYGTSAEQYFGPGTRLTVT.

The chain employs TRBV5-1 and TRBJ2-7; unclear D gene. The length of the CDR3 is 12 residues. Germline V gene sequence: CDR1 SGHRS, CDR2 YFSETQ. Trimming took off 4 bases at V and 3 bases at J, with 8 bases between the two ends. CDR3 amino acids: CASSTANYEQYF. CDR3 coding DNA: TGCGCCAGCAGCACAGCAAACTACGAGCAGTACTTC.